The 16 T cell receptor beta chains listed next were all sequenced from one sample in a study of beta chain features in type 1 diabetes. Reverse transcription of all isolated RNA meant that expressed TCRB transcripts were sequenced. Some clones are missing from TCRdb's copy, which holds only in-frame ones; the method was immunoSEQ multiplex PCR. Here the sample spans almost 350,000 clones, less than 20% being singletons. The source material was naive CD4+ T cells from blood. Source of these receptors: a woman younger than 35 in good health.

V usage is TRBV5-1 and J usage is TRBJ1-1, with D possibly TRBD1 on 6 matching bases. Trimming pared 4 bases from V and 4 bases from J, leaving 14 bases between. Germline CDR1 reads SGHRS; CDR2 reads YFSETQ. The CDR3 is 14 residues long. DNA of the CDR3: TGCGCCAGCAGCCGAGGACAGTCGAGCACTGAAGCTTTCTTT. Translating it yields CASSRGQSSTEAFF.

V gene TRBV11-3 combines with J gene TRBJ1-1, with a weak D call TRBD1 (6 bases). The CDR3 loop spans 14 amino acids. Germline V lookup: CDR1 SGHNT, CDR2 YENEEA. V lost 5 bases and J lost 4, with 14 bases in between. The CDR3 bases are TGTGCCAGCAGCGCAGTACAGGGTCGCACTGAAGCTTTCTTT. Its translation is CASSAVQGRTEAFF.

This clone was seen more than once but under ten times. The sample has other DNA sequences that encode this CDR3 too. This sequence joins TRBV18 and TRBJ2-3; D is unclear. The V and J ends lost 9 bases and 0 bases respectively, with 4 bases between them. Germline V CDR1 and CDR2: KGHSH, LQKENI. CDR3 length: 11 amino acids. The CDR3 loop is CASSSTDTQYF. DNA for the CDR3: TGTGCCAGTTCGAGCACAGATACGCAGTATTTT.

V and J are TRBV5-6 and TRBJ2-1; D is uncertain. V lost 4 bases and J 7 bases, leaving 15 bases between the germline ends. The length of the CDR3 is 14 residues. CDR1 is SGHDT and CDR2 is YYEEEE in the germline V gene. The CDR3 here is CASSLGSRVNEQFF. CDR3 DNA: TGTGCCAGCAGCCTGGGGTCGAGAGTGAATGAGCAGTTCTTC.

Only a few counts were recorded for this clone. The chain couples TRBV29-1 to TRBJ1-5; 7 nucleotides agree with TRBD1. CDR3 size: 12 residues. After removal of 6 bases from V and 7 bases from J, the junction contained 6 bases not matched to a gene. The germline V gene has CDR1 SQVTM and CDR2 ANQGSEA. The CDR3 loop reads CSVATGRQPQHF. As DNA, the CDR3 is TGCAGCGTAGCGACAGGGCGCCAGCCCCAGCATTTT.

This clone came up a few times. This sequence joins TRBV2 and TRBJ2-5, with D perhaps matching TRBD2 (6 bases). Germline V CDR1 and CDR2: SNHLY, FYNNEI. V was cut by 5 bases and J by 3 bases, with 10 bases left in between. The CDR3 is 13 amino acids. The CDR3: CASSTTGEETQYF. CDR3 nucleotides: TGTGCCAGCAGTACTACGGGGGAAGAGACCCAGTACTTC.

The chain couples TRBV7-9 to TRBJ1-2; 10 bases are shared with TRBD1. CDR1 and CDR2 from the germline V gene are SEHNR and FQNEAQ (reference sequence). The CDR3 totals 16 residues. The ends lost 0 bases at V and 2 bases at J; junction bases unmatched: 3. CDR3 amino acids: CASSLAGTGENYGYTF. The CDR3 DNA is TGTGCCAGCAGCTTAGCTGGGACAGGGGAAAACTATGGCTACACCTTC. The full variable domain, in which reference TRBV7-9 and TRBJ1-2 provide the parts outside the CDR3, is DTGVSQNPRHKITKRGQNVTFRCDPISEHNRLYWYRQTLGQGPEFLTYFQNEAQLEKSRLLSDRFSAERPKGSFSTLEIQRTEQGDSAMYLCASSLAGTGENYGYTFGSGTRLTVV.

V is TRBV27 and J is TRBJ2-1; D may be TRBD2 (6 bases). Germline V gene sequence: CDR1 MNHEY, CDR2 SMNVEV (reference sequence). With 5 bases removed from V and 0 bases from J, the gap between germline ends came to 20 bases. The CDR3 loop spans 18 amino acids. The DNA of the CDR3 is TGTGCCAGCAGTGTCAAAAGCGGGTTGCGCAGCTCCTACAATGAGCAGTTCTTC. Translated, it gives CASSVKSGLRSSYNEQFF.

Written as DNA, the CDR3 is TGTGCCAGCAGGGGGACAGGGCTGAACACTGAAGCTTTCTTT. Protein: CASRGTGLNTEAFF. The V and J genes are TRBV14 and TRBJ1-1; 9 nucleotides line up with TRBD1. The CDR3 has 14 residues. The V segment lost 6 bases and the J segment 0 bases; nucleotides outside the gene matches: 2. The germline gives CDR1 SGHDN, CDR2 FVKESK.

The sample holds a few counts of this clone. This chain joins TRBV7-2 and TRBJ2-1; no clear D gene. Germline CDR1 is SGHTA and CDR2 is FQGNSA. With 10 bases removed from V and 0 bases from J, the gap between germline ends came to 13 bases. This CDR3 region has 14 residues. Written as DNA, the CDR3 is TGTGCCAACGGGTCACCCGGCTCCTACAATGAGCAGTTCTTC. Its translation is CANGSPGSYNEQFF.

The J gene is TRBJ1-6, the V gene TRBV10-3; 11 nucleotides align to TRBD1. The CDR3 extends over 18 amino acids. The V segment lost 5 bases and the J segment 7 bases; nucleotides outside the gene matches: 13. The V gene's germline CDR1 is ENHRY and CDR2 SYGVKD. The CDR3 DNA reads as TGTGCCATCAGTCCCCGCCCCAACAGGGACAGGGGGAATTCACCCCTCCACTTT. It translates to CAISPRPNRDRGNSPLHF.

The CDR3 protein is CASSLGGADTQYF. In nucleotides, the CDR3 is TGTGCCAGCAGCTTAGGAGGCGCAGATACGCAGTATTTT. The chain recombines TRBV7-9 with TRBJ2-3; D remains ambiguous. Germline V gives CDR1 SEHNR, CDR2 FQNEAQ (reference sequence). The CDR3 is 13 amino acids. With 1 base removed from V and 4 bases from J, the gap between germline ends came to 6 bases.

The chain couples TRBV5-1 to TRBJ2-7; 13 bases agree with TRBD2. CDR1 and CDR2 from the germline V gene are SGHRS and YFSETQ. The CDR3 extends over 16 amino acids. Losses at the gene ends were 4 bases for V and 4 bases for J; bases not matched to a gene: 8. The CDR3 bases are TGCGCCAGCAGCCCCCGTAGGACTAGCGGGAGTTACGAGCAGTACTTC. Translated: CASSPRRTSGSYEQYF.

V and J are TRBV18 and TRBJ1-1, with D possibly matching TRBD1 (5 bases). Trimming removed 3 bases from V and 11 bases from J, with 10 bases in between. Looked up from germline, CDR1 is KGHSH and CDR2 is LQKENI. This CDR3 contains 11 residues. This CDR3 reads CASSPGREAFF. Written as DNA, the CDR3 is TGTGCCAGCTCACCGGGGCGGGAGGCTTTCTTT.

The chain is built from TRBV4-3 and TRBJ1-5; D is perhaps TRBD1 (6 bases). This CDR3 comprises 15 residues. Germline-derived CDR1 and CDR2 are LGHNA and YSLEER. The V end was cut by 0 bases, the J end by 5 bases, with 11 bases between. The CDR3 is CASSQDQGSYQPQHF. DNA of the CDR3: TGCGCCAGCAGCCAAGATCAGGGGAGCTATCAGCCCCAGCATTTT.

About this clone itself: Other nucleotide sequences in the sample specify the same CDR3. The genes are TRBV30 and TRBJ1-1, with 9 bases lining up with TRBD1. The CDR3 length is 13 residues. Germline V CDR1 and CDR2: GTSNPN, SVGIG (reference sequence). Unmatched junction bases numbered 0, after V lost 4 bases and J lost 0 bases. This chain's CDR3 is CAWNRGLNTEAFF. The CDR3 DNA follows: TGTGCCTGGAACAGGGGGCTGAACACTGAAGCTTTCTTT.